This T cell receptor beta chain was captured by sequencing in a study of control samples from healthy donors and cancer patients. V shed 3 bases, J shed 7 bases, and the junction held 11 bases outside the gene matches. The CDR3 has 15 residues. The germline gives CDR1 LGHDT, CDR2 YNNKEL (reference sequence). To note about this clone: The same CDR3 also results from other DNA sequences found in this sample.

The method was immunoSEQ multiplex PCR; TCRdb's version includes in-frame clones alone and lacks a portion of them. The table records 95,000 to 150,000 clones, approximately 90% of them present only once. This sequence joins TRBV3-1 (or the pseudogene TRBV3-2) and TRBJ2-7, with 8 bases identical to TRBD2. This receptor was taken from a young woman in good health. Input material: blood. The CDR3 DNA reads as TGTGCCAGCAGCCAGGGACTGGCGGGGGGCCAAGAGCAGTACTTC. Translated, it gives CASSQGLAGGQEQYF.